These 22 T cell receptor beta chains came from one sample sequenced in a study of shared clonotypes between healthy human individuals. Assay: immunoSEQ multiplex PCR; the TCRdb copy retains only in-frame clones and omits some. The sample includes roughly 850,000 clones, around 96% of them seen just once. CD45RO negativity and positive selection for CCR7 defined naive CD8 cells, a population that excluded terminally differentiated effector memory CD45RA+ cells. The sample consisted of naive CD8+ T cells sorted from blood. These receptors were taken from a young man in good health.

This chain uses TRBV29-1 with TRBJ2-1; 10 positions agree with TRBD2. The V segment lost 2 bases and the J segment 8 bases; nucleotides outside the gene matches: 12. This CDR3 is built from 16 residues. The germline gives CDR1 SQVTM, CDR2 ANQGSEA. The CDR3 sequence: CSVELLAGVGWYEQFF. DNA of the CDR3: TGCAGCGTTGAACTTCTAGCGGGAGTGGGTTGGTATGAGCAGTTCTTC.

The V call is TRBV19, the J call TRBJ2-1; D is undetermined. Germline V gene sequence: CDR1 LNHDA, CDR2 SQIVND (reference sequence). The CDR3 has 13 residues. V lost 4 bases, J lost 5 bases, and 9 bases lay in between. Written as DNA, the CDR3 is TGTGCCAGTAGTAGCTTGACCAACAATGAGCAGTTCTTC. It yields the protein CASSSLTNNEQFF.

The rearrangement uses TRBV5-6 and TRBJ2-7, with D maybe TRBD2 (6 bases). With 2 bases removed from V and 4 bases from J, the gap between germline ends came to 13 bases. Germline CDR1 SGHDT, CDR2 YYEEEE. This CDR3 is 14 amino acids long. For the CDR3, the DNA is TGTGCCAGCAGCTTCGGGGGACGTCGTTACGAGCAGTACTTC. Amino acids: CASSFGGRRYEQYF.

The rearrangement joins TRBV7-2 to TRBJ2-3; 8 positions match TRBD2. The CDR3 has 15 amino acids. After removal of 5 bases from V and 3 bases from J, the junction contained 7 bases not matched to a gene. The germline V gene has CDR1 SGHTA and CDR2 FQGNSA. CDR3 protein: CASSPRTSLTDTQYF. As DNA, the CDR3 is TGTGCCAGCAGCCCTCGGACTAGCCTGACAGATACGCAGTATTTT.

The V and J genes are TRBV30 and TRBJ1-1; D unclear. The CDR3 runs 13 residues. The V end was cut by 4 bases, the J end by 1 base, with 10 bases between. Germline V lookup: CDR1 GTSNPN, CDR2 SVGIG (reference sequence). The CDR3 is CAWTPTGNTEAFF. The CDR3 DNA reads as TGTGCCTGGACTCCGACTGGGAACACTGAAGCTTTCTTT.

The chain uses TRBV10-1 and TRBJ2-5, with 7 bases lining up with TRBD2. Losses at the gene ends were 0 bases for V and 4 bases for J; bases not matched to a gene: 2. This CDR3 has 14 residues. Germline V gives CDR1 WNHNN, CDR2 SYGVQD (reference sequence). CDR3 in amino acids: CASSESAGPETQYF. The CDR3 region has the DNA TGCGCCAGCAGTGAGTCAGCGGGGCCAGAGACCCAGTACTTC.

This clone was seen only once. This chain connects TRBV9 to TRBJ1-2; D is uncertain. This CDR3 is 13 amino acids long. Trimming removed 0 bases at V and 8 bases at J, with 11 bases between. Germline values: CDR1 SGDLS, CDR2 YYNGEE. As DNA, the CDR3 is TGTGCCAGCAGCGTAGGCAGTTCAATGGGCTACACCTTC. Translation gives CASSVGSSMGYTF.

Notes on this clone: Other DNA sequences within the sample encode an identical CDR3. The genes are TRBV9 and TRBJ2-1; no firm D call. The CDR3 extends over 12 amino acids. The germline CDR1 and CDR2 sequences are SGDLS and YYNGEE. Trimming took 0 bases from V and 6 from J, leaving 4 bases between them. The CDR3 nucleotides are TGTGCCAGCAGCGTAGGCAGCAATGAGCAGTTCTTC. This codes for CASSVGSNEQFF.

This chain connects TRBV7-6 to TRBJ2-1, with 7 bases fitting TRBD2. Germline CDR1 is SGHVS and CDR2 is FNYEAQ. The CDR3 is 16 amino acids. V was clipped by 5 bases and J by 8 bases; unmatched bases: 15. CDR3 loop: CASSPQRAGAWDEQFF. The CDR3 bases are TGTGCCAGCAGCCCCCAGAGGGCGGGAGCCTGGGATGAGCAGTTCTTC.

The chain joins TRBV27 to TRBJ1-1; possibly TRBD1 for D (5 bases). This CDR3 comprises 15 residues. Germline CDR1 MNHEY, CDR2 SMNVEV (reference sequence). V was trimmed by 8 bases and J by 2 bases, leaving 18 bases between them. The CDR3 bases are TGTGCCAGCGGACTCACCGGGACGCTAAACACTGAAGCTTTCTTT. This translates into CASGLTGTLNTEAFF.

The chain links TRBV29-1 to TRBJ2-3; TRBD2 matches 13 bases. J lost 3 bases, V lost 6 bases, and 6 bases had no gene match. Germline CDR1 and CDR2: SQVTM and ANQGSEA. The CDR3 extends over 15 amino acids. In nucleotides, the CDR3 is TGCAGCGTCAACGGACTAGCGGGAGCGACAGATACGCAGTATTTT. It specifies CSVNGLAGATDTQYF.

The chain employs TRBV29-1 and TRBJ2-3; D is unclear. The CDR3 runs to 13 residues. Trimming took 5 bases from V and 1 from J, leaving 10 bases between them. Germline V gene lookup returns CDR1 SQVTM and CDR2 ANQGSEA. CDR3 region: CSVLASGTDTQYF. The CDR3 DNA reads TGCAGCGTTCTCGCGTCGGGCACAGATACGCAGTATTTT.

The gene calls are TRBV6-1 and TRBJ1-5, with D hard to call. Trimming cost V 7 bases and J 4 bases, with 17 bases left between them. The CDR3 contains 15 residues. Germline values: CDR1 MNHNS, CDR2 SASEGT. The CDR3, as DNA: TGTGCCAGCATTCCATTTCCGGGTCGAAATCAGCCCCAGCATTTT. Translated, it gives CASIPFPGRNQPQHF.

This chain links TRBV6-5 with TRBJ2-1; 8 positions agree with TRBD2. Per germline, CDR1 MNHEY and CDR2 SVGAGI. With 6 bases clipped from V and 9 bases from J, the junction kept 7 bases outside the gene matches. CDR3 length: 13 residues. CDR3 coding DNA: TGTGCCAGCAGATTGGGACTAGAAGCTGAGCAGTTCTTC. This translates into CASRLGLEAEQFF.

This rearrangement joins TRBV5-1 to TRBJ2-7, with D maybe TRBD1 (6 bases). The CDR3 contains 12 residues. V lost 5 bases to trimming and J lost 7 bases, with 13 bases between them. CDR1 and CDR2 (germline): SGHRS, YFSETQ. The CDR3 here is CASRGDGTEQYF. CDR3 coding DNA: TGCGCCAGCAGGGGGGATGGGACAGAGCAGTACTTC.

As DNA, the CDR3 is TGTGCCAGTGGAATAGGAGAGACCTACGAGCAGTACTTC. Translated: CASGIGETYEQYF. The chain carries TRBV6-1 and TRBJ2-7; D uncertain. The CDR3 spans 13 residues. CDR1 and CDR2 from the germline V gene are MNHNS and SASEGT. V shed 9 bases and J shed 2 bases, with 14 bases lying between them.

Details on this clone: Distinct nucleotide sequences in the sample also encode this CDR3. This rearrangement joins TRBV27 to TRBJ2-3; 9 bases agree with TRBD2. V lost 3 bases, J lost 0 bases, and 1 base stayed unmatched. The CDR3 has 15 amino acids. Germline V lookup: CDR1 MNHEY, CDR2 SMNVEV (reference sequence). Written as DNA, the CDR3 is TGTGCCAGCAGTTTGCTAGCGGGAAGCACAGATACGCAGTATTTT. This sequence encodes CASSLLAGSTDTQYF.

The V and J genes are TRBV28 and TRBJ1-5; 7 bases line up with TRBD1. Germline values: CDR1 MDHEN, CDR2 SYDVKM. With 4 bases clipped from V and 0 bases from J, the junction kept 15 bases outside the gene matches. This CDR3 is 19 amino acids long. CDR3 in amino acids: CASSSSYRGSTYSNQPQHF. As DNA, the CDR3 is TGTGCCAGCAGTTCCTCTTACAGGGGTTCCACTTATAGCAATCAGCCCCAGCATTTT. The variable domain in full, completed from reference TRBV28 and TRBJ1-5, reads DVKVTQSSRYLVKRTGEKVFLECVQDMDHENMFWYRQDPGLGLRLIYFSYDVKMKEKGDIPEGYSVSREKKERFSLILESASTNQTSMYLCASSSSYRGSTYSNQPQHFGDGTRLSIL.

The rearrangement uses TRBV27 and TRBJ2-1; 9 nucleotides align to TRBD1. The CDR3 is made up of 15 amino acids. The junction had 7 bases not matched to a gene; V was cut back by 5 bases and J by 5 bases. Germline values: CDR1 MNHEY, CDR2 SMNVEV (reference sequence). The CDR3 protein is CASSGTGSPHNEQFF. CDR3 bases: TGTGCCAGCAGTGGGACAGGGTCGCCTCACAATGAGCAGTTCTTC.

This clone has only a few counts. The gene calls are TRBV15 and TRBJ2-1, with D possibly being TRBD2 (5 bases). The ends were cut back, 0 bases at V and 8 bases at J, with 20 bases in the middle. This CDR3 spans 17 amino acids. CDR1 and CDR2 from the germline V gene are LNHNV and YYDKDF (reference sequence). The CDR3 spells CATSRDARTSWLDEQFF. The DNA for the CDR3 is TGTGCCACCAGCAGAGATGCAAGGACTTCATGGCTTGATGAGCAGTTCTTC.

The CDR3 nucleotides read TGTGCCAGCAGTTTAAATTACATGACAACTAGCACAGATACGCAGTATTTT. Protein product: CASSLNYMTTSTDTQYF. The chain links TRBV27 to TRBJ2-3; D gene uncertain. The germline V gene has CDR1 MNHEY and CDR2 SMNVEV (reference sequence). V lost 2 bases to trimming and J lost 0 bases, with 15 bases between them. The CDR3 is 17 amino acids.

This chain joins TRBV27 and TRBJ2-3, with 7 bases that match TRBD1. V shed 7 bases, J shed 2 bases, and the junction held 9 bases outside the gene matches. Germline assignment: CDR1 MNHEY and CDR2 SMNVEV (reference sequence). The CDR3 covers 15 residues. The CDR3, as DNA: TGTGCCAGCAATTCCCGGGACAGCCTCACAGATACGCAGTATTTT. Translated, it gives CASNSRDSLTDTQYF.